This T cell receptor (beta chain) came from a study of early T cells in non-severe SARS-CoV-2 infection. About the study: Sequencing targeted bulk RNA from unsorted whole blood, leaving chains unpaired.

Study results and caveats: Using VDJdb, the matching emphasized anti-spike CD8 responses while missing private and CD4 specificities.

Individual cDNA molecules received unique molecular identifiers during library preparation. MiXCR was run by TCRdb on the 5' RACE reads, yielding one entry per CDR3 protein. The sample holds some 77,000 distinct CDR3 sequences, about 13% seen once. Turning to this clonotype: Its antigen is undetermined.

The sequenced sample was whole blood. The clonotype originates from an adult who was a healthcare worker with PCR-confirmed SARS-CoV-2 infection or an uninfected control (not recorded which).

The CDR3 DNA reads as TGCGCCAGCAGCCTGTCAGGGTCAGCTAACTATGGCTACACCTTC. It encodes CASSLSGSANYGYTF. This chain links TRBV5-1 with TRBJ1-2, with D possibly matching TRBD1 (5 bases). This CDR3 spans 15 amino acids. V lost 4 bases, J lost 0 bases, and 13 bases lay in between. In germline, CDR1 is SGHRS, CDR2 YFSETQ. The full variable domain, rest sourced from reference TRBV5-1 and TRBJ1-2, is KAGVTQTPRYLIKTRGQQVTLSCSPISGHRSVSWYQQTPGQGLQFLFEYFSETQRNKGNFPGRFSGRQFSNSRSEMNVSTLELGDSALYLCASSLSGSANYGYTFGSGTRLTVV.